This T cell receptor beta chain was obtained from a study of CXCR3-negative and CXCR3-positive naive CD8 T cells. Whole-study context: Each library held about 1.5 +/- 0.3 million TRB reads, approximately 130 million in total.

Findings and limits, study-wide: Comparably high diversity marked both naive subsets, whereas memory CD8+ cells had much lower diversity. Cryopreservation partially decreased CXCR3 expression, and most assays used fresh PBMCs. TRB CDR3 hydrophobicity was greater in CXCR3-positive naive cells than in CXCR3-negative naive cells. Between one naive subset and the other, surface CD5 was comparable, and TCR strength was inferred from TRB CDR3 properties.

The germline CDR1 and CDR2 sequences are MNHNS and SASEGT. CDR3 length: 13 residues. In preparing the TRB cDNA libraries, 5' RACE with UMI labels was used. Reprocessing the 5' RACE reads, TCRdb reports a single entry for every CDR3 protein and omits DNA. This repertoire includes more than 70,000 distinct CDR3 sequences. As to this clonotype: No antigen is known for it.

The rearrangement joins TRBV6-1 to TRBJ2-1; TCRdb designates TRBD1, a call that cannot be tested without DNA. Material for sequencing was naive CXCR3+ CD8+ T cells from blood. The subset was: CD45RO-CCR7+CD27+CD95- naive CD8+ T cells expressing CXCR3 (TNR3+). The TCR sequence derives from a human donor in good health. Some clones in this sample may be carry-over from other donors' samples. This chain's CDR3 is CASSDDRANEQFF.